This T cell receptor beta chain originates from a study of human T cells and chemical hapten exposure. Study-wide points: Expanded TCRs made up significantly more big CDR3 similarity clusters than controls did.

This clonotype was detected only a few times. Antigen: not known. Time point defined: patch test 1, 2 weeks after DPC sensitization. Treatment defined: therapeutic diphenylcyclopropenone sensitization with weekly scalp DPC. The donor pool consisted of alopecia patients aged 18 to 70 years, considered suitable for DPC. Blood, whole and unfractionated, served as the source for total RNA extraction. TCRdb used MiXCR to reprocess the RACE reads, holding one entry per CDR3 protein. The table has 80,000 to 95,000 distinct CDR3 sequences, roughly 10% seen once. The CDR3 runs to 13 residues. Germline lookup yields CDR1 GTSNPN and CDR2 SVGIG (reference sequence). V gave up 3 bases and J gave up 5 bases, with 10 bases separating them.

The material sequenced was whole blood, taken in connection with sensitization to the hapten diphenylcyclopropenone (DPC). The TCR sequence derives from a woman aged 45 to 65 with alopecia areata. Some clones in this sample may be carry-over from other donors' samples. The genes are TRBV30 and TRBJ2-2; D may correspond to TRBD1 or TRBD2 (5 bases each). CDR3 in amino acids: CAWRNWGTGELFF. CDR3 DNA sequence: TGTGCCTGGAGGAACTGGGGGACCGGGGAGCTGTTTTTT.